The source of this T cell receptor beta chain is a study of blood T cell repertoires in COVID-19. Study details: The United States, Italy and Spain were the sources of the acute and convalescent COVID-19 samples. PBMCs, B-cell-depleted T cells, or T cells were the source of the cDNA or gDNA that made up the material.

The CDR3 has 13 amino acids. Losses at the gene ends were 0 bases for V and 12 bases for J; bases not matched to a gene: 5. Germline CDR1 reads SGHAT; CDR2 reads FQNNGV. As processed by the authors: Counts of nucleated cells, estimated from reference gene primer amplification, were obtained. Sequenced by immunoSEQ multiplex PCR; TCRdb stores in-frame clones only, minus some. V and J calls and clone size follow that table, whereas D and trimming were derived from the DNA. The table includes about 190,000 clones, 75% to 90% detected once. The V and J genes are TRBV11-2 and TRBJ2-1; 7 bases are shared with TRBD1. Sequencing input: peripheral blood. This receptor was obtained from a man aged 70-80 years with active or convalescent COVID-19. The CDR3 nucleotides are TGTGCCAGCAGCTTAGAGAGGACAGGATTGCAGTTCTTC. Translation gives CASSLERTGLQFF.